What follows is one TCR beta chain and its context. Germline V CDR1 and CDR2: LGHNA, YNFKEQ. CDR3 size: 15 residues. V lost 1 base, J lost 3 bases, and 10 bases lay in between. The sample is drawn from a study of blood T cell repertoires in COVID-19. Background on the study: Spain, Italy and the United States supplied samples that represented acute and convalescent COVID-19. In each case, the material was cDNA or gDNA derived from T cells, B-cell-depleted T cells, or PBMCs.

In the original processing: Amplification of reference gene primers provided the estimated nucleated cell counts. The method was immunoSEQ multiplex PCR; TCRdb's version includes in-frame clones alone and lacks a portion of them. From that table come the V and J calls and clone size; the DNA was used to work out D and trimming. The data contain around 180,000 clones, roughly 88% of them singletons. The origin of this receptor is a woman in her 30s with acute or convalescent COVID-19. This chain connects TRBV4-2 to TRBJ1-5; D is possibly TRBD1 (5 bases). The sample was peripheral blood. The CDR3 sequence is CASSQAGTPNQPQHF. The CDR3 region has the DNA TGTGCCAGCAGCCAAGCCGGGACTCCCAATCAGCCCCAGCATTTT.